These 16 T cell receptor beta chains were all obtained from the same sample, sequenced in a study of CD8 T cells in Susac syndrome. A quantity of about 0.5 to 1 ug RNA underwent reverse transcription using random hexamers. TCRdb reprocessed the immunoSEQ multiplex PCR reads with MiXCR, giving one entry per CDR3 protein. Here the sample spans 350,000 to 550,000 distinct CDR3 sequences, 85% being singletons. Source material: CD8+ T cells from PBMCs. These receptors were taken from a human donor with multiple sclerosis.

The genes are TRBV12-3 or TRBV12-4 and TRBJ2-7, with unresolved D. The V end was cut by 3 bases, the J end by 6 bases, with 9 bases between. This CDR3 region has 12 residues. The DNA of the CDR3 is TGTGCCAGCAGTTTCTTGGGTAGCGAGCAGTACTTC. Translation: CASSFLGSEQYF.

The chain carries TRBV9 and TRBJ2-1; TRBD2 is a possible D gene (5 bases). Germline values: CDR1 SGDLS, CDR2 YYNGEE. Trimming took off 3 bases at V and 3 bases at J, with 19 bases between the two ends. CDR3 length: 17 residues. CDR3 nucleotides: TGTGCCAGCAGCGGGGCTGATCCTGGACTTCTCTACAATGAGCAGTTCTTC. It specifies CASSGADPGLLYNEQFF.

This clonotype was counted a few times. The chain carries TRBV5-4 and TRBJ1-2, with D tentatively TRBD1 (6 bases). Germline assignment: CDR1 SGHNT and CDR2 YYREEE (reference sequence). The CDR3 length is 15 residues. Trimming stripped 3 bases from V and 5 bases from J, with 17 bases between. The DNA of the CDR3 is TGTGCCAGCAGCTGGCGACAGGCCGGGGGTTATGGCTACACCTTC. It encodes CASSWRQAGGYGYTF.

This clonotype was seen just once. The chain is built from TRBV20-1 and TRBJ1-1; tentatively, D is TRBD1 (5 bases). The CDR3 consists of 14 residues. CDR1 and CDR2 from the germline V gene are DFQATT and SNEGSKA (reference sequence). V was shortened by 3 bases and J by 0 bases, with 11 bases between the two germline ends. CDR3 in amino acids: CSASGHPMNTEAFF. The DNA for the CDR3 is TGCAGTGCTAGTGGACACCCAATGAACACTGAAGCTTTCTTT.

The table lists this clonotype with a few counts. The J gene is TRBJ2-3, the V gene TRBV15, with no clear D. V was clipped by 8 bases and J by 0 bases, with 9 bases between them. The germline CDR1 and CDR2 sequences are LNHNV and YYDKDF (reference sequence). The CDR3 runs 13 residues. CDR3 sequence reads: CATGLTSTDTQYF. The CDR3, as DNA: TGTGCCACCGGCTTGACTAGCACAGATACGCAGTATTTT.

This clonotype came up once. The chain carries TRBV10-3 and TRBJ2-7; D perhaps matches TRBD1 (6 bases). The CDR3 is 12 residues long. Per germline, CDR1 ENHRY and CDR2 SYGVKD. Trimming pared 7 bases from V and 2 bases from J, leaving 9 bases between. The CDR3 here is CAITDRPYEQYF. In nucleotides, the CDR3 is TGTGCCATCACCGACAGGCCCTACGAGCAGTACTTC.

V usage is TRBV9 and J usage is TRBJ1-2; D unresolved. Trimming removed 3 bases at V and 1 base at J, with 13 bases between. The CDR3 contains 15 residues. The germline gives CDR1 SGDLS, CDR2 YYNGEE. The CDR3 region is CASSALTDGNYGYTF. In DNA, the CDR3 is TGTGCCAGCAGCGCCTTAACAGACGGTAACTATGGCTACACCTTC.

The chain joins TRBV27 to TRBJ1-5; 8 positions agree with TRBD1. The CDR3 is 14 amino acids. The V gene end was trimmed by 1 base and the J gene end by 7 bases; junction bases not matched to a gene: 3. Germline V lookup: CDR1 MNHEY, CDR2 SMNVEV (reference sequence). This CDR3 is CASSLYRGEQPQHF. Written as DNA, the CDR3 is TGTGCCAGCAGTTTATACAGGGGGGAACAGCCCCAGCATTTT.

This chain connects TRBV4-1 to TRBJ2-2; TRBD2 matches at 10 bases. The CDR3 covers 17 residues. V shed 0 bases and J 7 bases; nucleotides not matched to a gene: 8. CDR1 is MGHRA, CDR2 YSYEKL, per germline. The CDR3 loop is CASSQDSTLAGDGELFF. The CDR3 bases are TGCGCCAGCAGCCAAGACAGTACGCTAGCGGGAGACGGGGAGCTGTTTTTT.

The V gene is TRBV19, the J gene TRBJ2-1; D tentatively fits TRBD1 or TRBD2 (5 bases each). With 6 bases removed from V and 6 bases from J, the gap between germline ends came to 12 bases. Germline CDR1 reads LNHDA; CDR2 reads SQIVND (reference sequence). The CDR3 has 13 residues. The CDR3 sequence: CASRTGPLNEQFF. Here the CDR3 DNA reads TGTGCCAGTAGGACGGGGCCTCTCAATGAGCAGTTCTTC.

This clonotype was observed a handful of times. The V and J genes are TRBV6-5 and TRBJ2-7, with 10 bases lining up with TRBD1. The V and J ends lost 6 bases and 0 bases, in that order; junction bases with no gene match: 5. CDR3 length: 15 residues. The germline V gene has CDR1 MNHEY and CDR2 SVGAGI. The CDR3 region is CASSRDRGSSYEQYF. The DNA for the CDR3 is TGTGCCAGCAGCAGGGACAGGGGAAGCTCCTACGAGCAGTACTTC.

J is TRBJ1-1 and V is TRBV11-2; perhaps TRBD1 as D (6 bases). The CDR3 has 13 amino acids. CDR1 and CDR2 from the germline V gene are SGHAT and FQNNGV. V was clipped by 2 bases and J by 7 bases, with 11 bases between them. CDR3 sequence reads: CASSLSGAGEAFF. In nucleotides, the CDR3 is TGTGCCAGCAGCTTATCGGGGGCGGGTGAAGCTTTCTTT.

The J gene is TRBJ1-1, the V gene TRBV6-1; possibly TRBD1 for D (6 bases). Germline CDR1 and CDR2: MNHNS and SASEGT. The CDR3 is 14 amino acids. The V end lost 10 bases, the J end lost 3 bases, and 18 bases lay between the germline ends. The chain's CDR3 is CATTQGLKDTEAFF. CDR3 coding DNA: TGTGCCACCACACAGGGATTAAAGGACACTGAAGCTTTCTTT.

The chain uses TRBV3-1 and TRBJ2-2; TRBD2 aligns across 12 bases. The CDR3 runs to 17 residues. Per germline, CDR1 LGHDT and CDR2 YNNKEL (reference sequence). The J segment lost 6 bases and the V segment lost 0 bases, leaving 5 bases of the junction unmatched. The CDR3 sequence: CASSQDKGLAGSGELFF. The CDR3 DNA is TGTGCCAGCAGCCAAGATAAAGGACTAGCGGGATCCGGGGAGCTGTTTTTT.

This clonotype was detected a few times. V and J are TRBV11-2 and TRBJ1-1; no clear D. This CDR3 region has 16 residues. Germline V gives CDR1 SGHAT, CDR2 FQNNGV. V was trimmed by 5 bases and J by 5 bases, leaving 21 bases between them. The CDR3 coding sequence is TGTGCCAGCAGCCGGTGGGAAAGGGCTCGGGGTACTGAAGCTTTCTTT. This translates into CASSRWERARGTEAFF.

This chain uses TRBV2 with TRBJ2-1; unclear D gene. Per germline, CDR1 SNHLY and CDR2 FYNNEI. V was cut by 0 bases and J by 6 bases, with 12 bases left in between. This CDR3 contains 15 residues. The CDR3 protein is CASSEATGASNEQFF. DNA for the CDR3: TGTGCCAGCAGTGAAGCGACTGGTGCGTCCAATGAGCAGTTCTTC.